This section outlines one T cell receptor (beta chain) sequence together with its context. The data derive from a study of blood T cell repertoires in COVID-19. Authors' methods: Reference gene primer amplification yielded estimated nucleated cell counts. The table came from immunoSEQ multiplex PCR; TCRdb's copy has only in-frame clones and leaves some out. Clone size and V and J calls were adopted from that table, with D and trimming inferred from the DNA. Of hundreds of thousands of clones detected, 65% to 90% appear once; the ten largest clones hold around 7%. Trimming took off 5 bases at V and 1 base at J, with 14 bases between the two ends. Germline CDR1 is SGHTA and CDR2 is FQGNSA. This CDR3 region has 16 residues.

The material sequenced was peripheral blood. This chain joins TRBV7-2 and TRBJ2-2; tentatively, D is TRBD1 (5 bases). This receptor was taken from a woman in her 50s with acute or convalescent COVID-19. The CDR3 spells CASSTKPQGNTGELFF. The CDR3 nucleotides are TGTGCCAGCAGCACTAAACCGCAGGGGAACACCGGGGAGCTGTTTTTT. The whole variable domain, remainder taken from reference TRBV7-2 and TRBJ2-2, is GAGVSQSPSNKVTEKGKDVELRCDPISGHTALYWYRQSLGQGLEFLIYFQGNSAPDKSGLPSDRFSAERTGGSVSTLTIQRTQQEDSAVYLCASSTKPQGNTGELFFGEGSRLTVL.